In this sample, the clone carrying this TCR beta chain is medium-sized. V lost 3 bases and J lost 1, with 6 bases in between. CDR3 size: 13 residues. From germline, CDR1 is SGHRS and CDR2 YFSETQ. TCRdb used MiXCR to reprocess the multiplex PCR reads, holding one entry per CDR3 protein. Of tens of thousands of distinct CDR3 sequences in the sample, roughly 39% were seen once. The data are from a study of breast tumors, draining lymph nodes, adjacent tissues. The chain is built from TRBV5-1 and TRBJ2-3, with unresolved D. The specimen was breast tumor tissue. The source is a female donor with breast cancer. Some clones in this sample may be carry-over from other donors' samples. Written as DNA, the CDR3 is TGCGCCAGCAGCTCCCGCCGCACAGATACGCAGTATTTT. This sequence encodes CASSSRRTDTQYF.